One sample yielded the 19 T cell receptor beta chains listed below, sequenced in a study of blood T cell repertoires in COVID-19. Profiling relied on immunoSEQ multiplex PCR, and the TCRdb table lists in-frame clones only, not all of them. This table has tens of thousands of clones, 70% to 90% appearing once. Input material: peripheral blood. Receptor source: a human donor in a cohort sampled during active COVID-19.

This clone was picked up a small number of times. The chain uses TRBV7-9 and TRBJ1-2, with a tentative D call TRBD1 (5 bases). V lost 5 bases, J lost 4 bases, and 14 bases lay in between. The CDR3 covers 14 residues. CDR1 is SEHNR, CDR2 FQNEAQ, per germline (reference sequence). The CDR3 is CASSPFDGGYGYTF. Written as DNA, the CDR3 is TGTGCCAGCAGCCCATTCGACGGGGGCTATGGCTACACCTTC.

The chain combines TRBV10-1 with TRBJ1-1; D remains unclear. Germline values: CDR1 WNHNN, CDR2 SYGVQD (reference sequence). The length of the CDR3 is 13 residues. Trimming took off 0 bases at V and 6 bases at J, with 8 bases between the two ends. The CDR3 reads CASSESRGSEAFF. CDR3 nucleotide sequence: TGCGCCAGCAGTGAGTCGAGAGGGTCTGAAGCTTTCTTT.

This chain joins TRBV9 and TRBJ2-2, with TRBD2 identical over 7 bases. V shed 3 bases, J shed 3 bases, and the junction held 8 bases outside the gene matches. Per the germline V gene, CDR1 is SGDLS and CDR2 is YYNGEE. This CDR3 is built from 16 residues. This chain's CDR3 is CASSARGVGDTGELFF. The CDR3 coding sequence is TGTGCCAGCAGCGCCCGGGGGGTGGGGGACACCGGGGAGCTGTTTTTT.

This rearrangement joins TRBV25-1 to TRBJ2-7; tentatively, D is TRBD1 (5 bases). The length of the CDR3 is 14 residues. Trimming took off 3 bases at V and 5 bases at J, with 14 bases between the two ends. The germline gives CDR1 MGHDK, CDR2 SYGVNS. CDR3 sequence (DNA): TGTGCCAGCAGTGATGTCGGACAATCAGACGAGCAGTACTTC. Its translation: CASSDVGQSDEQYF.

V is TRBV4-1 and J is TRBJ2-5, with TRBD1 identical over 7 bases. J gave up 5 bases and V 1 base, and 7 bases lay outside the gene matches. This CDR3 spans 15 amino acids. CDR1 MGHRA and CDR2 YSYEKL come from the germline V gene. CDR3 loop: CASSQGLTGLETQYF. Written as DNA, the CDR3 is TGCGCCAGCAGCCAAGGACTGACAGGGTTGGAGACCCAGTACTTC.

The CDR3 sequence is CASSSGLLDTQYF. The CDR3 DNA is TGCGCCAGCAGCTCGGGTCTTCTAGATACGCAGTATTTT. The rearrangement joins TRBV5-1 to TRBJ2-3, with D unresolved. The CDR3 is 13 amino acids. The V gene lost 3 bases and the J gene lost 5 bases, with 10 bases spanning the gap. The germline V gene has CDR1 SGHRS and CDR2 YFSETQ.

V usage is TRBV7-9 and J usage is TRBJ1-5; D is possibly TRBD1 (5 bases). This CDR3 has 18 amino acids. Germline values: CDR1 SEHNR, CDR2 FQNEAQ (reference sequence). V was clipped by 0 bases and J by 0 bases, with 15 bases between them. The CDR3 protein is CASSLALTETDSNQPQHF. Written as DNA, the CDR3 is TGTGCCAGCAGCTTAGCGCTGACAGAGACAGATAGCAATCAGCCCCAGCATTTT.

The rearrangement links TRBV27 to TRBJ2-7, with 9 bases that match TRBD2. This CDR3 comprises 14 residues. Germline CDR1 reads MNHEY; CDR2 reads SMNVEV (reference sequence). The V gene end was trimmed by 5 bases and the J gene end by 3 bases; junction bases not matched to a gene: 5. The CDR3 DNA follows: TGTGCCAGCAGTCGACAGACTAGCGGCTACGAGCAGTACTTC. It codes for CASSRQTSGYEQYF.

This clone was counted a single time. The genes are TRBV4-2 and TRBJ2-7; 7 bases are a match to TRBD2. V dropped 6 bases and J dropped 0; count of bases not matched to a gene: 11. The CDR3 consists of 16 residues. Germline CDR1 LGHNA, CDR2 YNFKEQ. The CDR3 reads CASSPRGVAHSYEQYF. CDR3 coding DNA: TGTGCCAGCAGTCCCCGGGGGGTAGCGCACTCCTACGAGCAGTACTTC.

The chain couples TRBV18 to TRBJ1-2; D gene uncertain. The V end lost 3 bases, the J end lost 5 bases, and 16 bases lay between the germline ends. CDR1 and CDR2 (germline): KGHSH, LQKENI. CDR3 length equals 15 residues. The CDR3 loop is CASSPGSTTLYGYTF. Here the CDR3 DNA reads TGTGCCAGCTCACCGGGTTCCACTACCTTATATGGCTACACCTTC.

This sequence joins TRBV29-1 and TRBJ2-1; possible D gene TRBD1, 7 bases. The germline gives CDR1 SQVTM, CDR2 ANQGSEA. This CDR3 is 14 amino acids long. The V end was cut by 3 bases, the J end by 6 bases, with 15 bases between. The CDR3 coding sequence is TGCAGCGTTGATGGGCAGGGGGGCCTCAATGAGCAGTTCTTC. Protein sequence: CSVDGQGGLNEQFF.

The rearrangement joins TRBV28 to TRBJ1-1; weak D call: TRBD1 (6 bases). Germline V gene sequence: CDR1 MDHEN, CDR2 SYDVKM. The CDR3 runs to 16 residues. The CDR3 spells CAPGGALHSGNTEAFF. CDR3 coding DNA: TGTGCACCTGGGGGGGCTCTTCATTCGGGGAACACTGAAGCTTTCTTT. Based on the CDR3 plus reference TRBV28 and TRBJ1-1, the full variable domain is DVKVTQSSRYLVKRTGEKVFLECVQDMDHENMFWYRQDPGLGLRLIYFSYDVKMKEKGDIPEGYSVSREKKERFSLILESASTNQTSMYLCAPGGALHSGNTEAFFGQGTRLTVV.

This rearrangement joins TRBV9 to TRBJ2-7; perhaps TRBD1 as D (5 bases). Germline CDR1 and CDR2: SGDLS and YYNGEE. The CDR3 runs to 13 residues. Trimming left V 3 bases short and J 3 bases short, with 10 bases between. CDR3 sequence: CASSGPDSYEQYF. CDR3 sequence (DNA): TGTGCCAGCAGCGGACCAGACAGCTACGAGCAGTACTTC.

The chain uses TRBV28 and TRBJ2-7; D is possibly TRBD2 (5 bases). Looked up from germline, CDR1 is MDHEN and CDR2 is SYDVKM. CDR3 length: 13 residues. Deletions cut 5 bases from V and 6 bases from J, with 14 bases between. The CDR3 nucleotides are TGTGCCAGCAGTCTCGGACTGGCATTCGAGCAGTACTTC. Its protein is CASSLGLAFEQYF.

In its sample, this clone ranks as medium-sized. The V gene is TRBV30, the J gene TRBJ1-2; 7 bases fit TRBD1. CDR1 and CDR2 from the germline V gene are GTSNPN and SVGIG (reference sequence). The CDR3 loop spans 13 amino acids. With V trimmed by 3 bases and J by 6 bases, 7 bases remained unmatched. CDR3 sequence (DNA): TGTGCCTGGAGCTCCAACAGGGGTGATGGCTACACCTTC. It specifies CAWSSNRGDGYTF.

The V call is TRBV7-8, the J call TRBJ1-5, with 9 bases that match TRBD1. The CDR3 is 16 residues long. After removal of 2 bases from V and 4 bases from J, the junction contained 6 bases not matched to a gene. Germline V gene sequence: CDR1 SGHVS, CDR2 FQNEAQ. The CDR3 spells CASSLYRGLRNQPQHF. The CDR3 DNA is TGTGCCAGCAGCTTATACAGGGGGCTGAGGAATCAGCCCCAGCATTTT.

The rearrangement joins TRBV9 to TRBJ2-1; D gene uncertain. The germline V and J ends were trimmed by 0 bases and 7 bases, with 5 bases remaining between them. The CDR3 is 12 amino acids. Per the germline V gene, CDR1 is SGDLS and CDR2 is YYNGEE. The CDR3 here is CASSVDGNEQFF. CDR3 coding DNA: TGTGCCAGCAGCGTAGACGGGAATGAGCAGTTCTTC.

This chain links TRBV7-9 with TRBJ2-6, with D tentatively TRBD1 (5 bases). CDR1 and CDR2 from the germline V gene are SEHNR and FQNEAQ (reference sequence). The CDR3 is 17 residues long. Trimming removed 3 bases from V and 5 bases from J, with 17 bases in between. In DNA form, the CDR3 reads TGTGCCAGCAGCTTGGGGCACGACACCCGCTGGGCCAACGTCCTGACTTTC. Translated: CASSLGHDTRWANVLTF.

The chain is built from TRBV11-2 and TRBJ2-5, with D perhaps matching TRBD2 (6 bases). Germline loops: CDR1 SGHAT, CDR2 FQNNGV. V lost 4 bases to trimming and J lost 7 bases, with 13 bases between them. The CDR3 extends over 13 amino acids. CDR3 sequence reads: CASSSRLVVTQYF. The CDR3 DNA reads as TGTGCCAGCAGCTCCCGACTAGTCGTGACCCAGTACTTC.